This entry describes one TCR beta chain. Assay used: immunoSEQ multiplex PCR; TCRdb lists only in-frame clones, some missing. The profile shows more than 20,000 clones, more than 65% of them singletons. This sample was taken from a study of radiation and T cells in renal cell carcinoma. Time point reported: blood 2 weeks post-SBRT. Sample treatment: 15 Gy SBRT to primary tumor, nephrectomy 4 weeks later. Per the germline V gene, CDR1 is SGHTA and CDR2 is FQGNSA. The CDR3 consists of 15 residues. Trimming removed 1 base from V and 0 bases from J, with 10 bases in between. The material was blood, obtained from a patient whose treatment included radiotherapy and nephrectomy. This rearrangement joins TRBV7-2 to TRBJ2-7; D might be TRBD2 (6 bases). This TCR was recovered from a man between 60 and 70 years old with renal cell carcinoma. For the CDR3, the DNA is TGTGCCAGCAGCTTAGGCGGGGAGAGCTCCTACGAGCAGTACTTC. This encodes CASSLGGESSYEQYF.